The present T cell receptor beta chain was sequenced within a study of blood T cell repertoires in COVID-19. Study in general: The origin of the acute and convalescent COVID-19 samples was the United States, Italy and Spain. The analysed material was cDNA or gDNA that came from T cells, B-cell-depleted T cells, or PBMCs.

Authors' analysis steps: Amplification of reference gene primers was used by the study to estimate nucleated cell counts. This table comes from immunoSEQ multiplex PCR, and its TCRdb copy is limited to in-frame clones, with some not included. V and J calls and clone size are as listed in that table; D and trimming were resolved from the DNA. Here the sample spans approximately 380,000 clones, about 85% being singletons. V shed 1 base and J shed 0 bases, with 3 bases lying between them. The CDR3 runs 12 residues. Germline loops: CDR1 GTSNPN, CDR2 SVGIG (reference sequence). The specimen sequenced was peripheral blood. The chain carries TRBV30 and TRBJ1-1; D remains unclear. This TCR derives from a woman younger than 35 with acute or convalescent COVID-19. The CDR3 here is CAWSELNTEAFF. The CDR3 DNA sequence: TGTGCCTGGAGTGAGCTGAACACTGAAGCTTTCTTT.